The rows below give T cell receptor beta chains drawn from one sample of a study of tumor and adjacent non-tumor tissue in lung cancer. TCRdb reprocessed the multiplex PCR reads via MiXCR and lists one record per CDR3 protein. This repertoire shows about 75,000 distinct CDR3 sequences, roughly 73% found once; its top ten account for less than 15%. The sequencing input was lung tumor tissue. Receptor source: a woman aged 45-65 years with non-small cell lung cancer. Both conserved end residues are part of each CDR3. The order of the fields is D gene, V gene, J gene, clone size, CDR3 DNA, CDR3 protein. The D gene is left open where the match is weak. Expanded clones are given a class, and other clones once, few, many or no size at all.

d_call: TRBD1
v_call: TRBV12-3/TRBV12-4
j_call: TRBJ2-5
clone_size: many
cdr3_nt: TGTGCCAGCAGTCCCCGGGACAGACAAGAGACCCAGTACTTC
cdr3_aa: CASSPRDRQETQYF

d_call: -
v_call: TRBV12-3/TRBV12-4
j_call: TRBJ1-5
clone_size: once
cdr3_nt: TGTGCCAGCAGTTTGTGGAACAATCAGCCCCAGCACTTT
cdr3_aa: CASSLWNNQPQHF

d_call: TRBD2
v_call: TRBV11-2
j_call: TRBJ2-3
clone_size: once
cdr3_nt: TGTGCCATGGGAGGGTCAGATACACAGTATTTT
cdr3_aa: CAMGGSDTQYF

d_call: -
v_call: TRBV29-1
j_call: TRBJ2-5
clone_size: -
cdr3_nt: TGCAGCGGGGGTAGAACGAGGGAGACCCATTACTTC
cdr3_aa: CSGGRTRETHYF

d_call: -
v_call: TRBV11-2
j_call: TRBJ1-6
clone_size: -
cdr3_nt: TGTGCCAGCAGCACCGAGGGTAGGCACGACATCCACCACTTT
cdr3_aa: CASSTEGRHDIHHF

d_call: -
v_call: TRBV11-2
j_call: TRBJ2-2
clone_size: -
cdr3_nt: TGTGCCAGTAGTCATGGTAGAGACACCGGGGAGCTGTTTTTT
cdr3_aa: CASSHGRDTGELFF

d_call: TRBD2
v_call: TRBV6-1
j_call: TRBJ2-3
clone_size: -
cdr3_nt: TGTGCCAGCAGTGAAATTCCGTGGGAGAGCGGGAAACCAAGCACAGGTACGCAGTATTTT
cdr3_aa: CASSEIPWESGKPSTGTQYF

d_call: -
v_call: TRBV20-1
j_call: TRBJ2-3
clone_size: -
cdr3_nt: TGCAGTGCTACTCCCCAAACTAACGGAACCACAGATACGCAATATTTT
cdr3_aa: CSATPQTNGTTDTQYF

d_call: -
v_call: TRBV28
j_call: TRBJ2-7
clone_size: -
cdr3_nt: TGTGCCAGCAGCACACCTGAAGCCTACGAGCAGTACTTC
cdr3_aa: CASSTPEAYEQYF

d_call: -
v_call: TRBV5-1
j_call: TRBJ2-7
clone_size: many
cdr3_nt: TGCGCCAGCAGCATGGCCTGGGAAGACTACGAGCAGTACTTC
cdr3_aa: CASSMAWEDYEQYF

d_call: -
v_call: TRBV29-1
j_call: TRBJ1-1
clone_size: -
cdr3_nt: TGCAGCATCGTACCTAACACTAAAGCTTTCTTT
cdr3_aa: CSIVPNTKAFF

d_call: TRBD1
v_call: TRBV6-1
j_call: TRBJ2-2
clone_size: -
cdr3_nt: TGTGCCAGCAACGAGACAGGGCTTGGGAAGAACTTGAGCACCGGGGAGCTGTTTTTT
cdr3_aa: CASNETGLGKNLSTGELFF

d_call: -
v_call: TRBV28
j_call: TRBJ2-7
clone_size: -
cdr3_nt: TGTGGCAACAGCACACCTGAACCCTACGAGCAGTACTTC
cdr3_aa: CGNSTPEPYEQYF

d_call: TRBD1
v_call: TRBV7-8
j_call: TRBJ2-5
clone_size: many
cdr3_nt: TGTGCCAGCAGCGTTGGGACAGGGAGAGAAGAGACCCAGTACTTC
cdr3_aa: CASSVGTGREETQYF

d_call: TRBD1
v_call: TRBV6-1
j_call: TRBJ2-6
clone_size: -
cdr3_nt: TGTGCCAGCGGTGAAAAGGGGGCGAGTGTTTCTGGGGCCAACCTCCTGACTTTT
cdr3_aa: CASGEKGASVSGANLLTF

d_call: -
v_call: TRBV28
j_call: TRBJ2-3
clone_size: -
cdr3_nt: TGTGCCAGCAGCGGATGGGGCAGCTCAGATACGCGGTATTTT
cdr3_aa: CASSGWGSSDTRYF

d_call: -
v_call: TRBV4-1
j_call: TRBJ1-2
clone_size: few
cdr3_nt: TGCGCCAGCAGCCAGAGGCAGGGGACCTTGTCTGATGACTACACCTTC
cdr3_aa: CASSQRQGTLSDDYTF

d_call: -
v_call: TRBV29-1
j_call: TRBJ1-1
clone_size: -
cdr3_nt: TGCAGCACCTCACCGGGGCTCATCGACACTGAGACTTTATTT
cdr3_aa: CSTSPGLIDTETLF

d_call: -
v_call: TRBV11-2
j_call: TRBJ2-2
clone_size: -
cdr3_nt: TGTGCCAGCGAGACTTCACGGGGGCGCGACGGGAAGCTGATTTTT
cdr3_aa: CASETSRGRDGKLIF

d_call: -
v_call: TRBV12-3/TRBV12-4
j_call: TRBJ2-7
clone_size: -
cdr3_nt: TGTCCTGGCAGCATACCCGGTGGCGAGCAGTACTTC
cdr3_aa: CPGSIPGGEQYF

d_call: -
v_call: TRBV6-1
j_call: TRBJ1-1
clone_size: -
cdr3_nt: TGTGCCAGCAATGACCGCTGGGAAAGAGTGAACACTGAAGCTTTCTTT
cdr3_aa: CASNDRWERVNTEAFF

d_call: TRBD2
v_call: TRBV11-2
j_call: TRBJ2-1
clone_size: once
cdr3_nt: TGTGCCAGCGGCCCCCGGACTAGCGGGATGGGTGAGCAGTTATTC
cdr3_aa: CASGPRTSGMGEQLF

d_call: TRBD2
v_call: TRBV12-3/TRBV12-4
j_call: TRBJ2-5
clone_size: -
cdr3_nt: TGTGCCAGTAAGCGGGAGGGGAAAGAGACCCAGTATTTC
cdr3_aa: CASKREGKETQYF

d_call: TRBD1
v_call: TRBV11-2
j_call: TRBJ2-1
clone_size: -
cdr3_nt: TGTGCCAGCAGCCCAAGGGGGCTAGTGGGAGTGGGTGAGCAGTTCTTC
cdr3_aa: CASSPRGLVGVGEQFF

d_call: -
v_call: TRBV12-5
j_call: TRBJ2-3
clone_size: once
cdr3_nt: TGTGCTAAAGGCGACGGGAGTATCGATACGCAGTATTTT
cdr3_aa: CAKGDGSIDTQYF

d_call: -
v_call: TRBV11-2
j_call: TRBJ1-6
clone_size: -
cdr3_nt: TGTGCCAGCGGCTTAGACAGGTGTAATTCACCCCTCCATTTT
cdr3_aa: CASGLDRCNSPLHF

d_call: TRBD1
v_call: TRBV11-2
j_call: TRBJ1-5
clone_size: -
cdr3_nt: TGTGCCAGCAGCTCCAGCCGGGACAGAGGTCTCGGCAATCAGCCCCAGCATTTT
cdr3_aa: CASSSSRDRGLGNQPQHF

d_call: TRBD1
v_call: TRBV20-1
j_call: TRBJ1-4
clone_size: once
cdr3_nt: TGCAGTGTTAGGTTAGCAGGGGGCGCGGTTGACGAAAAACTGTTTTTT
cdr3_aa: CSVRLAGGAVDEKLFF

d_call: -
v_call: TRBV5-5
j_call: TRBJ2-7
clone_size: -
cdr3_nt: TGTGCCAGCAGCTTGTCGGAACAGGGAAATTACGAGCAGTACTTC
cdr3_aa: CASSLSEQGNYEQYF

d_call: -
v_call: TRBV4-2
j_call: TRBJ2-1
clone_size: -
cdr3_nt: TGTGCCAGCAGCCAAGCACAGTACAGTAAGCAGTCCTTC
cdr3_aa: CASSQAQYSKQSF

d_call: -
v_call: TRBV29-1
j_call: TRBJ2-5
clone_size: -
cdr3_nt: TGTAGCGGGGGACAGGGCCTCGAGACCCAGTACTTC
cdr3_aa: CSGGQGLETQYF

d_call: -
v_call: TRBV12-3/TRBV12-4
j_call: TRBJ2-7
clone_size: -
cdr3_nt: TGTACCAGCAGTTTAGGTCCCCTGGCGGGCTACGAGCAGTACTTC
cdr3_aa: CTSSLGPLAGYEQYF

d_call: -
v_call: TRBV6-1
j_call: TRBJ1-5
clone_size: -
cdr3_nt: TGTGCCAGCAGTGACAGGGGCATATATGATCAGCCCCAGCATTTT
cdr3_aa: CASSDRGIYDQPQHF

d_call: -
v_call: TRBV12-3/TRBV12-4
j_call: TRBJ1-4
clone_size: -
cdr3_nt: TGTGCTAGCAGTTCCGCGACATGGAGCGGCGCAAAACTGTTTTTT
cdr3_aa: CASSSATWSGAKLFF

d_call: TRBD1
v_call: TRBV29-1
j_call: TRBJ2-3
clone_size: -
cdr3_nt: TGCAGCCTTGAACCGACAGGGCACGCAGATACGCAGTATTTT
cdr3_aa: CSLEPTGHADTQYF

d_call: TRBD2
v_call: TRBV19
j_call: TRBJ2-1
clone_size: -
cdr3_nt: TGTGCCAGTAGGATGAAAACCGGGGCTAGCGGGAGTAATGAGCAGCTCTTC
cdr3_aa: CASRMKTGASGSNEQLF

d_call: -
v_call: TRBV11-2
j_call: TRBJ1-5
clone_size: once
cdr3_nt: TGTGTCAGCATTACCGGGCGACGAAATCAGCCTCAGCAGTTT
cdr3_aa: CVSITGRRNQPQQF

d_call: TRBD1
v_call: TRBV10-3
j_call: TRBJ2-7
clone_size: -
cdr3_nt: TGTGCCACCGAGGGACAGGTCAACTACGATCAGTACTTC
cdr3_aa: CATEGQVNYDQYF

d_call: TRBD2
v_call: TRBV14
j_call: TRBJ2-1
clone_size: -
cdr3_nt: TGTGTCAGCAGCCAAGAACGACTAGCGGGGTGGCAGTTCTTC
cdr3_aa: CVSSQERLAGWQFF

d_call: -
v_call: TRBV28
j_call: TRBJ2-7
clone_size: -
cdr3_nt: TGTGCCAGCATTTTATGGGGCGGGAAGTCCTACGATCAGTACTTC
cdr3_aa: CASILWGGKSYDQYF

d_call: TRBD2
v_call: TRBV6-1
j_call: TRBJ2-3
clone_size: -
cdr3_nt: TGTGACAGCAGTGAGACCTTAGCGGGAGTGCGCGATACGCAGTATTTC
cdr3_aa: CDSSETLAGVRDTQYF

d_call: TRBD1
v_call: TRBV29-1
j_call: TRBJ2-3
clone_size: -
cdr3_nt: TGCAGCGTAGAAATCTGGGACAGGGGTCGGGATACACAGTATTTT
cdr3_aa: CSVEIWDRGRDTQYF

d_call: -
v_call: TRBV4-1
j_call: TRBJ2-6
clone_size: many
cdr3_nt: TGCGCCAGCAGCCAAACAGGGTCCTTAAACGTCCTGACTTTC
cdr3_aa: CASSQTGSLNVLTF

d_call: -
v_call: TRBV4-2
j_call: TRBJ2-5
clone_size: -
cdr3_nt: TGTGCCGGCAGCCAATATTCGGCAGGGGAGACCCAGTACTTC
cdr3_aa: CAGSQYSAGETQYF